This TCR beta chain was observed in a study of vaccination effects on CD4 cells after COVID-19 (dated by TCRdb to the early 2020s). In terms of the full investigation: The ViraFEST assay stimulated PBMC with viral peptide pools and then used TCR sequencing to identify antigen-specific CD4+ T cell clonotypes by expansion. The Oncomine TCR Beta short-read assay on an Illumina iSeq 100 was used to sequence cultures from other donors in the study. The full study included some 10 COVID-19 convalescent patients and several SARS-CoV-2-naive healthy vaccine recipients. Roughly 2 million PBMC per well were cultured in IMDM with 5% human AB serum, about 9.4 IU/ml IL-2 and gentamicin, plus 10 ug/ml peptides. Participants received two doses of either the BNT162b2 or the mRNA-1273 mRNA SARS-CoV-2 vaccine. SARS-CoV-2 spike-specific CD4+ TCR repertoires from before and after mRNA vaccination were compared in COVID-19 convalescent patients and in infection-naive vaccine recipients.

The library was produced with the immunoSEQ multiplex PCR assay. TCR beta CDR3 sequencing was performed on DNA from the cultured, isolated CD4+ T cells. As for the original processing: Non-productive TCR sequences were removed, reads were trimmed to the CDR3 region, and CDR3s of at least 7 amino acids were retained. Antigen-specific clonotypes were identified with the MANAFEST web app by comparing expansion in peptide wells against reference cultures. Positive clones required FDR<0.05 expansion versus reference and all other wells, odds ratio above 5, and frequency above 0.1% in two replicate wells. Clonotypes significantly expanded in SARS-CoV-2 spike wells and in at least one common cold coronavirus spike condition were defined as cross-reactive. Levenshtein distance calculated with the stringdist R package was used to assess CDR3 similarity, and unrooted trees were constructed with ape in R 3.6.1. TCRdb re-hosts the immuneACCESS table, in-frame sequences only. Its copies lack some clones; in the studies checked, an unresolved V gene accounts for under half of them, and the cause for the rest is not known. V and J calls and clone size are those listed in that table; D and trimming were worked out from the DNA. The sample contains tens of thousands of clones, about 62% of them found a single time. Approximately 9.9% of the sample rests with the top ten.

This clone was found a few times. Its specific antigen is unknown. Base-call qualities are not available, and no considerably larger clone is one nucleotide away. What the research found in general, with its limitations: Marked clonal contraction was observed in both infection-induced and vaccine-induced clones at late post-vaccination timepoints, consistent with waning T cell responses. The study was limited by a small number of convalescent patients and lacked early post-infection timepoints. Among healthy vaccine recipients, nearly all vaccine-induced clones were SARS-CoV-2 mono-reactive, and just 1 of 255 was cross-reactive with common cold coronaviruses.

After around ten days of culture, CD4+ T cells were isolated with the EasySep CD4+ T cell isolation kit. Negative nucleocapsid antibody results before and after vaccination confirmed that the healthy vaccine recipients had no prior SARS-CoV-2 infection. On days 3 and 7, half of the culture medium was replaced with fresh IL-2-containing medium. Unless noted otherwise, every peptide stimulation condition was cultured in triplicate wells. Using Ficoll-Paque Plus gradient centrifugation, PBMC were separated from whole blood and then either used fresh or cryopreserved at -140C. The QIAamp micro DNA kit was used to extract genomic DNA from the cultured CD4+ T cells. Inclusive of the bounding cysteine and phenylalanine, the CDR3 is 15 residues long. This entry keeps only the CDR3 DNA: 45 bases, framed from base 1. CDR1 MNHEY and CDR2 SVGAGI were looked up in the germline V gene. Trimmed from V: 6 bases; trimmed from J: 7 bases; junction bases lacking a gene match: 12.

The rearrangement joined TRBV6-5 to TRBJ1-5, with 7 middle bases fitting TRBD1. This material consisted of CD4+ T cells from PBMCs cultured without peptide, taken before COVID-19 vaccination. This clonotype was sampled from a human donor who received a COVID-19 vaccine. The CDR3 region: CASSLDPGQKQPQHF. The bases are TGTGCCAGCAGCTTAGATCCGGGACAGAAACAGCCCCAGCATTTT.